This TCR beta chain was observed in a study of T cell repertoires in cytomegalovirus infection. Across the study: Both CMV infection and a matching HLA type were indicated by public TCR beta signatures. General observations from the study: Adding up the frequency of public TCR beta families identified people who carried CMV plus the relevant HLA. Dominant in the ex vivo response were TCR beta clonotypes restricted by HLA-C and specific for CMV.

TCRdb reprocessed the reads with MiXCR, giving one entry per CDR3 protein. The data show about 180,000 distinct CDR3 sequences, with approximately 18% seen just once and approximately 25% held by the top ten. The CDR3 sequence is 15 residues long. V was pared by 4 bases and J by 0 bases, with 10 bases between. Per the germline V gene, CDR1 is MNHEY and CDR2 is SVGEGT. Note on this clonotype: What it binds is unknown.

The sample was CD8+ T cells from PBMCs. This receptor was identified in a human donor in good health (CMV status not recorded). Some clones in this sample may be carry-over from other donors' samples. This chain links TRBV6-2 or TRBV6-3 with TRBJ1-3; maybe TRBD1 (5 bases). The DNA for the CDR3 is TGTGCCAGCAGTTTGGACGGGACCTCTGGAAACACCATATATTTT. Protein product: CASSLDGTSGNTIYF.